This T cell receptor (beta chain) was identified in a study of control samples from healthy donors and cancer patients. Sequenced by immunoSEQ multiplex PCR; TCRdb stores in-frame clones only, minus some. The sample gives 110,000 or so clones, around nine tenths of which show up once; roughly an eighth is in the top ten. Germline values: CDR1 SNHLY, CDR2 FYNNEI. This CDR3 has 17 amino acids. V was clipped by 7 bases and J by 1 base, with 22 bases between them. The sequencing input was blood. The receptor was isolated from a man aged 25-45 years in good health. The J gene is TRBJ1-1, the V gene TRBV2, with a possible D match to TRBD1 (6 bases). CDR3 bases: TGTGCCAGCACCCCCAGGGGTCAGGGGAATAGGAACACTGAAGCTTTCTTT. Its protein is CASTPRGQGNRNTEAFF.